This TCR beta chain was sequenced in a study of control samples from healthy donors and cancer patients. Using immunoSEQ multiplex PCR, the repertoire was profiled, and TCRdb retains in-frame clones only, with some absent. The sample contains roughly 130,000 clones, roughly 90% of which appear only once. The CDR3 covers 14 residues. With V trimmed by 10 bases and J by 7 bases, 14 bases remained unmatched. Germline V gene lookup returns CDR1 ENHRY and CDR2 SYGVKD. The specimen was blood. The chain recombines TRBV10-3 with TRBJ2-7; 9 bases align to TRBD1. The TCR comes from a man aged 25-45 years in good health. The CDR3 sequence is CATDPGQGTEEQYF. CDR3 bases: TGTGCCACCGACCCAGGACAGGGGACTGAGGAGCAGTACTTC.